This TCR beta chain was recorded in a study of blood T cell repertoires in COVID-19. Across the study: From T cells, B-cell-depleted T cells, or PBMCs came the material, which was cDNA or gDNA.

TCRdb keeps only in-frame clones here, not all; method: immunoSEQ multiplex PCR. The sample includes 250,000 or so clones, more than 85% of them seen just once. This CDR3 comprises 14 residues. Per germline, CDR1 LNHDA and CDR2 SQIVND (reference sequence). Trimming cost V 3 bases and J 0 bases, with 6 bases left between them. V usage is TRBV19 and J usage is TRBJ1-3; D gene unclear. Specimen: PBMCs or T cells enriched from blood (not recorded which). The receptor was derived from a middle-aged man who had recovered from COVID-19. The CDR3 is CASSISVSGNTIYF. In nucleotides, the CDR3 is TGTGCCAGTAGTATCTCAGTCTCTGGAAACACCATATATTTT.